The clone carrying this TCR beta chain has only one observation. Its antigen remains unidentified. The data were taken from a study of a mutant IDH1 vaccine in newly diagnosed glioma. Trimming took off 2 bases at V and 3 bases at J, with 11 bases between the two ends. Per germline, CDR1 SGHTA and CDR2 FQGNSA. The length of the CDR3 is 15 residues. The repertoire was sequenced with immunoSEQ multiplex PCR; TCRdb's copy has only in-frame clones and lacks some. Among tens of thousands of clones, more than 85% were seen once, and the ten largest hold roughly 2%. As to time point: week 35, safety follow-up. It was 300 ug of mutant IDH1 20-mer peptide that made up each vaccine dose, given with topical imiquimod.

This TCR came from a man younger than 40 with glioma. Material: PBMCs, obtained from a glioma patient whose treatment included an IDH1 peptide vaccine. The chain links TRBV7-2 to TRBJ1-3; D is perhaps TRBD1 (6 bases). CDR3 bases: TGTGCCAGCAGCTTATGGGGGGGCGGTGGAAACACCATATATTTT. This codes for CASSLWGGGGNTIYF.